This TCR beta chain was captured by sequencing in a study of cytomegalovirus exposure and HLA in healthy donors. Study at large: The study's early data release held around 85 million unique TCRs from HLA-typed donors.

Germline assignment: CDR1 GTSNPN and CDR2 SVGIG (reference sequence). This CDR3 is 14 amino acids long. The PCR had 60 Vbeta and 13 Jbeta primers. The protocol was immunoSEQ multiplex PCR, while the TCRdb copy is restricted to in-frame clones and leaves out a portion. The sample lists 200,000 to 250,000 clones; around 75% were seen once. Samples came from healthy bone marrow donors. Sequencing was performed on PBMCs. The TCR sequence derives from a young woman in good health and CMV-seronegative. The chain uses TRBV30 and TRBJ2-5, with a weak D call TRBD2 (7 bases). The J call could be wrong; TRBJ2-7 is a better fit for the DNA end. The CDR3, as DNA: TGTGCCTGGCCCGCCGGGGGGCCCCCTTACGAGCAGTACTTC. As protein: CAWPAGGPPYEQYF.